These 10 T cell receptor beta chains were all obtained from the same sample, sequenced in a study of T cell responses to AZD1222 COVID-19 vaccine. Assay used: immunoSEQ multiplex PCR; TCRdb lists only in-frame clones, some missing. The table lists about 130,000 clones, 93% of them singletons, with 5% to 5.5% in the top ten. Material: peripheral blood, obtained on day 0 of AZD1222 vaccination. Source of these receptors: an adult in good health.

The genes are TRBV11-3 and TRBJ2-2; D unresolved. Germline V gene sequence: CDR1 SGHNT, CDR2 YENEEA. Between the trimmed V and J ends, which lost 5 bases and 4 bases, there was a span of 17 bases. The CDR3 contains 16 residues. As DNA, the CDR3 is TGTGCCAGCAGCCCTGACGGCCCTGTGGTCACCGGGGAGCTGTTTTTT. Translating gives CASSPDGPVVTGELFF.

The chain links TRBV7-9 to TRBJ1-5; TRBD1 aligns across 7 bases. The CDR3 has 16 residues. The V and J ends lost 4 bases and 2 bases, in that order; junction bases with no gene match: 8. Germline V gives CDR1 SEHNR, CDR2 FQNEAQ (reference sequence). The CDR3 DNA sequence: TGTGCCAGCAGCTCGGCGAAGACAGGGCGCAATCAGCCCCAGCATTTT. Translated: CASSSAKTGRNQPQHF.

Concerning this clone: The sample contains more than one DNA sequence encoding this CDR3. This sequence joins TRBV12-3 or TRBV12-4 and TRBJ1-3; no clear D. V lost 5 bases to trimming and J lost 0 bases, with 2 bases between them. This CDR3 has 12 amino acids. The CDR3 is CASSLSGNTIYF. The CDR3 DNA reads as TGTGCCAGCAGTCTCTCTGGAAACACCATATATTTT.

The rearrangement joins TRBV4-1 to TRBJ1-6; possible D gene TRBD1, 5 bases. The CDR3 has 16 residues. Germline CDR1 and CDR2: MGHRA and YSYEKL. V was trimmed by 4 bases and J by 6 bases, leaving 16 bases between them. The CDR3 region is CASSPNIRVTNSPLHF. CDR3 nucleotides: TGCGCCAGCAGCCCAAACATCAGGGTAACTAATTCACCCCTCCACTTT.

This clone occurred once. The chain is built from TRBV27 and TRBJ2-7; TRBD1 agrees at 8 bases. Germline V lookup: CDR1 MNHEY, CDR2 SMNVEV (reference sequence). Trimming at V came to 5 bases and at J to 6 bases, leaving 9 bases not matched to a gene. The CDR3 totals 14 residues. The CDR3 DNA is TGTGCCAGCAGTCGTCGGACAGGGACCCTCGAGCAGTACTTC. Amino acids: CASSRRTGTLEQYF.

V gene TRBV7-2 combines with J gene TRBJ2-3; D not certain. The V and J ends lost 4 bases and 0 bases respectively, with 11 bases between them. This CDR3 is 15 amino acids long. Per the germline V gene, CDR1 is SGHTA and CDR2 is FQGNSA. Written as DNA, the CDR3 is TGTGCCAGCAGCTCTAGGATCGCTAGCACAGATACGCAGTATTTT. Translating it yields CASSSRIASTDTQYF.

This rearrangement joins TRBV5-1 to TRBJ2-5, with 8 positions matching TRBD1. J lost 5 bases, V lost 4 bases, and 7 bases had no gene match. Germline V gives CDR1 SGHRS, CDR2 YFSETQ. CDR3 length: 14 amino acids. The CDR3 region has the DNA TGCGCCAGCAGCCAGGGGGCGGTTAAGGAGACCCAGTACTTC. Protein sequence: CASSQGAVKETQYF.

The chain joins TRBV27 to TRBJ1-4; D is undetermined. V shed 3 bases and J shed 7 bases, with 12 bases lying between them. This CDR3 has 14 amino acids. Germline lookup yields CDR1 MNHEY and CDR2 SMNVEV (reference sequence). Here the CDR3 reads CASSFIPGGEKLFF. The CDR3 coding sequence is TGTGCCAGCAGTTTCATCCCTGGCGGTGAAAAACTGTTTTTT.

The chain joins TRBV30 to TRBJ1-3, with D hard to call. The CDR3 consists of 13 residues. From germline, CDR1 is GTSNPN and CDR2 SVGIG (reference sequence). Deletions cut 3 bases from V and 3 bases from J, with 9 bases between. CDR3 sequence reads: CAWRFGVGNTIYF. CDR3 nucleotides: TGTGCCTGGAGGTTTGGGGTTGGAAACACCATATATTTT. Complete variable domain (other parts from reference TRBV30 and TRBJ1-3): SQTIHQWPATLVQPVGSPLSLECTVEGTSNPNLYWYRQAAGRGLQLLFYSVGIGQISSEVPQNLSASRPQDRQFILSSKKLLLSDSGFYLCAWRFGVGNTIYFGEGSWLTVV.

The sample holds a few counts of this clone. This CDR3 is CASSFGGTEAFF. CDR3 coding DNA: TGTGCCAGCAGTTTTGGGGGTACTGAAGCTTTCTTT. The gene calls are TRBV28 and TRBJ1-1, with a possible D match to TRBD1 (5 bases). The CDR3 is 12 amino acids. V lost 3 bases and J 5 bases, leaving 7 bases between the germline ends. Germline V CDR1 and CDR2: MDHEN, SYDVKM.